This record covers a single T cell receptor beta chain. The antigen is unknown. This specimen belongs to a study of CD8 T cells in Susac syndrome. Across the whole study: Patients with Susac syndrome were therapy-naive, treated with corticosteroids, or treated with intravenous immunoglobulin alone when blood was collected. General observations from the study: The CD4+ T cell repertoires, which came from Susac syndrome patients, showed no sign of clonal expansion.

An input of roughly 0.45 to 1 ug of RNA was subjected to reverse transcription using random hexamers. Across 54 Vbeta and 13 Jbeta, immunoSEQ multiplex PCR amplified TCR beta CDR3. TCRdb independently ran MiXCR on the immunoSEQ multiplex PCR reads; one entry per CDR3 protein. This sample has about 180,000 distinct CDR3 sequences; under 95% occur once, and the top ten carry 0.095% to 0.13%. Germline values: CDR1 MGHDK, CDR2 SYGVNS. V was trimmed by 4 bases and J by 1 base, leaving 10 bases between them. CDR3 length: 14 residues. The recently defined diagnostic criteria for definite or probable disease were met by the Susac syndrome patients.

The TCR was taken from a human donor with Susac syndrome. Source material: CD4+ T cells from PBMCs. The chain couples TRBV25-1 to TRBJ2-5, with D possibly being TRBD1 (6 bases). In DNA, the CDR3 is TGTGCCAGCAGTGGACAGGTCCTCCAAGAGACCCAGTACTTC. Translated: CASSGQVLQETQYF.